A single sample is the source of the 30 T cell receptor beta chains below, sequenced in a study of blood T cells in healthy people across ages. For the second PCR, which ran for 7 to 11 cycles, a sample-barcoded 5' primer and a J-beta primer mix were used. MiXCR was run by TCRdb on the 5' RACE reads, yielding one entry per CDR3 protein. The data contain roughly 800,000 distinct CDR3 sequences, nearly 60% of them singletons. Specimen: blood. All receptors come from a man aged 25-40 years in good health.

The CDR3 region is CASSQDRQGVNHEQYF. In DNA, the CDR3 is TGCGCCAGCAGCCAAGATCGGCAGGGGGTTAACCACGAGCAGTACTTC. The chain has TRBV4-3 and TRBJ2-7; the match to TRBD1 covers 7 bases. The CDR3 loop spans 16 amino acids. Germline V gene data show CDR1 as LGHNA and CDR2 as YSLEER. The trim removed 0 bases at V and 5 bases at J, leaving 10 bases unmatched.

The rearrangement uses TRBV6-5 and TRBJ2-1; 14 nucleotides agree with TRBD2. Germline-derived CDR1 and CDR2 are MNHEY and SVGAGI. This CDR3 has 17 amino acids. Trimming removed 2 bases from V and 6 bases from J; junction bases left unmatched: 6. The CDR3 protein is CASSYGTSGGEFNEQFF. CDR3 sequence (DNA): TGTGCCAGCAGTTACGGGACTAGCGGGGGAGAGTTCAATGAGCAGTTCTTC.

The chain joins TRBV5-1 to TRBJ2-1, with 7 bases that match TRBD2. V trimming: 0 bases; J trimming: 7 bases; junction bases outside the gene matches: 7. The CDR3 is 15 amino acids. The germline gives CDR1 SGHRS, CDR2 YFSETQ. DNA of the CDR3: TGCGCCAGCAGCTTGGGTGTAGCGGGTACGAATGAGCAGTTCTTC. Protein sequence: CASSLGVAGTNEQFF.

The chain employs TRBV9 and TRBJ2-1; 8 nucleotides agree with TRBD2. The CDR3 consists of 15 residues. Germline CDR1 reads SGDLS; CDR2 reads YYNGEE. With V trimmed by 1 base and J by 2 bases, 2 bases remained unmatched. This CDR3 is CASSVYSGTYNEQFF. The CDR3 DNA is TGTGCCAGCAGCGTATATAGCGGGACCTACAATGAGCAGTTCTTC. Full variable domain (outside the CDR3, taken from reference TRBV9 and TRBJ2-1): DSGVTQTPKHLITATGQRVTLRCSPRSGDLSVYWYQQSLDQGLQFLIQYYNGEERAKGNILERFSAQQFPDLHSELNLSSLELGDSALYFCASSVYSGTYNEQFFGPGTRLTVL.

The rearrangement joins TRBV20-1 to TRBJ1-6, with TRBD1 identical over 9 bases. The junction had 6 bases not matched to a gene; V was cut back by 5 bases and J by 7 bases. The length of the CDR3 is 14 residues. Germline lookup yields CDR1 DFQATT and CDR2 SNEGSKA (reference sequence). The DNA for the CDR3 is TGCAGTGCTCCCTTTGACAGGGGGAATTCACCCCTCCACTTT. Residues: CSAPFDRGNSPLHF.

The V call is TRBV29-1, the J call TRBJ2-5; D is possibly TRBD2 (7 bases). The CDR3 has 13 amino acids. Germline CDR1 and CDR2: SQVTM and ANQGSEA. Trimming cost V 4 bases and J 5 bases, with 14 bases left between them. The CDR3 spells CSVVGGVLETQYF. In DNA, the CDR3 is TGCAGCGTTGTAGGGGGGGTTCTGGAGACCCAGTACTTC.

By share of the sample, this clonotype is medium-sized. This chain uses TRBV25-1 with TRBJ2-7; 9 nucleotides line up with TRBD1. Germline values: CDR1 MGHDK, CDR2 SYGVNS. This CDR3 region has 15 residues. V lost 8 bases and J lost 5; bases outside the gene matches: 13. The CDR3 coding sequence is TGTGCCAGCCATGGGGGGACAGGGTCTCGGGACGAGCAGTACTTC. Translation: CASHGGTGSRDEQYF.

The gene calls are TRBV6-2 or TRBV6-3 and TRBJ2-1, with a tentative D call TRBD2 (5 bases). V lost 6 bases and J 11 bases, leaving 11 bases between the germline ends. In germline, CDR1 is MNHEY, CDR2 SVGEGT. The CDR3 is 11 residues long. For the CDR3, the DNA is TGTGCCAGCAGGGGAGAAGGGCAGCAGTTCTTC. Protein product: CASRGEGQQFF.

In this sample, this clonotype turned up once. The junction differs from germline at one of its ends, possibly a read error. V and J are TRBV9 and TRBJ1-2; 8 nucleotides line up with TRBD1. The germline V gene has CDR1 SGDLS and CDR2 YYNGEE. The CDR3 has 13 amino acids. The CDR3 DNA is TGTGCCAGCAGCGCGGGGACAGGCTATGGCTGCACCTTC. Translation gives CASSAGTGYGCTF.

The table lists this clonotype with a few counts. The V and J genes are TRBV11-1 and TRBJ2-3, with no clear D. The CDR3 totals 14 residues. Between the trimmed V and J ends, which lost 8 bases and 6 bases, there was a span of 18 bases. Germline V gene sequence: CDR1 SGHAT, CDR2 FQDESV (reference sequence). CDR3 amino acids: CASCARLVGDTQYF. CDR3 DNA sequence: TGTGCCAGCTGCGCGCGTCTGGTAGGGGATACGCAGTATTTT. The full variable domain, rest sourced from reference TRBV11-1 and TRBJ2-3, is EAEVAQSPRYKITEKSQAVAFWCDPISGHATLYWYRQILGQGPELLVQFQDESVVDDSQLPKDRFSAERLKGVDSTLKIQPAELGDSAMYLCASCARLVGDTQYFGPGTRLTVL.

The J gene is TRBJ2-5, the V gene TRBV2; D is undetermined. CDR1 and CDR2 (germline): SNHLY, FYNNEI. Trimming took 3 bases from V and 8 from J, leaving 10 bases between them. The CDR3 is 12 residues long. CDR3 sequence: CASSDSSLTQYF. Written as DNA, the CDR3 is TGTGCCAGCAGTGATTCTTCCCTCACCCAGTACTTC. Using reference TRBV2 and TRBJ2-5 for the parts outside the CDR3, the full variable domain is EPEVTQTPSHQVTQMGQEVILRCVPISNHLYFYWYRQILGQKVEFLVSFYNNEISEKSEIFDDQFSVERPDGSNFTLKIRSTKLEDSAMYFCASSDSSLTQYFGPGTRLLVL.

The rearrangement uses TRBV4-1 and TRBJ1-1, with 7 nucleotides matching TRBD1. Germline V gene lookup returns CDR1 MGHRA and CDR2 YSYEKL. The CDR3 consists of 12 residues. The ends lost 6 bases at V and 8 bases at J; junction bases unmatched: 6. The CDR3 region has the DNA TGCGCCAGCAGACGACCGGGACAGGAAGCTTTCTTT. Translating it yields CASRRPGQEAFF.

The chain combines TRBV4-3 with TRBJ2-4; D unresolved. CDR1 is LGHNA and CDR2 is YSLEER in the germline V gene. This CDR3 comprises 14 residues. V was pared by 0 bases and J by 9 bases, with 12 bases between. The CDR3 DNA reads TGCGCCAGCAGCCAAGAAAGACGCAGCCGCATTCAGTACTTC. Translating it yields CASSQERRSRIQYF.

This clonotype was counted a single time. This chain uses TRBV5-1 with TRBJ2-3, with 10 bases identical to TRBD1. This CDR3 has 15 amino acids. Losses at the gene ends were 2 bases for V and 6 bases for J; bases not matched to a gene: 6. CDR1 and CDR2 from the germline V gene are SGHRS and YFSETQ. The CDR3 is CASSLKTGGDDTQYF. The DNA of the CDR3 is TGCGCCAGCAGCTTAAAGACAGGGGGCGACGATACGCAGTATTTT.

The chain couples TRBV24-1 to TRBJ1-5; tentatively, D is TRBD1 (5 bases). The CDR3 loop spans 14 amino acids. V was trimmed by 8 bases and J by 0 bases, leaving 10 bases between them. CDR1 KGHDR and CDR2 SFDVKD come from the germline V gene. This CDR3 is CATKGSNSNQPQHF. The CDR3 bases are TGTGCCACCAAGGGGAGTAATAGCAATCAGCCCCAGCATTTT.

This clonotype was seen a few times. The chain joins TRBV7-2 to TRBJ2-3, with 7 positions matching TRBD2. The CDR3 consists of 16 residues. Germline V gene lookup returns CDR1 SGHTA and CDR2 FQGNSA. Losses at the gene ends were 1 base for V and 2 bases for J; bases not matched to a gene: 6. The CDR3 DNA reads TGTGCCAGCAGCTTAGGGAGCGGGAAATTCACAGATACGCAGTATTTT. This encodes CASSLGSGKFTDTQYF.

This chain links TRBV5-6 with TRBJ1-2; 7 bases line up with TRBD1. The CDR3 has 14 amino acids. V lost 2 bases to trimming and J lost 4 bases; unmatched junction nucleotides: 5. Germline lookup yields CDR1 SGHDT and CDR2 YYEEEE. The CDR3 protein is CASSLGGGSYGYTF. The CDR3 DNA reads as TGTGCCAGCAGCTTAGGGGGCGGCAGCTATGGCTACACCTTC. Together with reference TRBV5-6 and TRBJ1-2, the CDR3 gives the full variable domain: DAGVTQSPTHLIKTRGQQVTLRCSPKSGHDTVSWYQQALGQGPQFIFQYYEEEERQRGNFPDRFSGHQFPNYSSELNVNALLLGDSALYLCASSLGGGSYGYTFGSGTRLTVV.

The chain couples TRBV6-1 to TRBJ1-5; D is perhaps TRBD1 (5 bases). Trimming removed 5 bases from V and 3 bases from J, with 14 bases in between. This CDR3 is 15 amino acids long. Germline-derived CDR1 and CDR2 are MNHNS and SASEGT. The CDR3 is CASSFGDGSNQPQHF. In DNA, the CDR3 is TGTGCCAGCAGTTTCGGGGACGGCTCCAATCAGCCCCAGCATTTT.

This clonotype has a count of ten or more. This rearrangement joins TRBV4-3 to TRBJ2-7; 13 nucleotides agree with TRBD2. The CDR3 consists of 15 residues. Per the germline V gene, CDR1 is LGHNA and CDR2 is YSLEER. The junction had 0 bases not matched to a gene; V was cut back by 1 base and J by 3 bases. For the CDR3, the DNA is TGCGCCAGCAGCCAAGGACTAGCGGGAGGCTACGAGCAGTACTTC. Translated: CASSQGLAGGYEQYF.

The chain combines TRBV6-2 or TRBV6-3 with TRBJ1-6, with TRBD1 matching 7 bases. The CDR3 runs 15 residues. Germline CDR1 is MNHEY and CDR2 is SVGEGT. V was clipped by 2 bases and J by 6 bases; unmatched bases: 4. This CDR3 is CASSYRQGGNSPLHF. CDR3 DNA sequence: TGTGCCAGCAGTTACCGACAGGGCGGTAATTCACCCCTCCACTTT.

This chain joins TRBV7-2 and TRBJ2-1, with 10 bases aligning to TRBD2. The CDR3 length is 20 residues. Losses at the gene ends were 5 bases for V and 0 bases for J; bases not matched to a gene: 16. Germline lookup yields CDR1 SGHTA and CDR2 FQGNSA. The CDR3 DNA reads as TGTGCCAGCAGCAAATCTAGCGGGGGCACCCTATTTAGCTCCTACAATGAGCAGTTCTTC. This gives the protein CASSKSSGGTLFSSYNEQFF.

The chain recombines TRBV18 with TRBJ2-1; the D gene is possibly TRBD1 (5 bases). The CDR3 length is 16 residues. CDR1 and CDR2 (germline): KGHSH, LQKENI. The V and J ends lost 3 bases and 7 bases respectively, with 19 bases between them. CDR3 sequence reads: CASSPNRQGPGNEQFF. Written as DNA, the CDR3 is TGTGCCAGCTCACCCAATAGGCAGGGTCCTGGTAATGAGCAGTTCTTC.

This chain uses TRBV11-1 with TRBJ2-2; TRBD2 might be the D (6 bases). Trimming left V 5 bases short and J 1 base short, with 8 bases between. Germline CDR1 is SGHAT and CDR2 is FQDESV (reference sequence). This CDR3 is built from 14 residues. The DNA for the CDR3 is TGTGCCAGCAGCCGGGACTGGAACACCGGGGAGCTGTTTTTT. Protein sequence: CASSRDWNTGELFF.

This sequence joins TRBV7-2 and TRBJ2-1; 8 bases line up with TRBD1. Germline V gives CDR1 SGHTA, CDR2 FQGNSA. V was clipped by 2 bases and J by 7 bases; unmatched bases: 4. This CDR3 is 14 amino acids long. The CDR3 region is CASSLQGAGNEQFF. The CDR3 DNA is TGTGCCAGCAGCTTACAGGGGGCTGGAAATGAGCAGTTCTTC.

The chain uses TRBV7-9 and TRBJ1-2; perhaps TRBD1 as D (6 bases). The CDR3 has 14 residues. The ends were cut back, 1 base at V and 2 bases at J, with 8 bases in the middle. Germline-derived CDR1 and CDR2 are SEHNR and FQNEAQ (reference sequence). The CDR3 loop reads CASSLVGQNYGYTF. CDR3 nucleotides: TGTGCCAGCAGCTTAGTTGGACAGAACTATGGCTACACCTTC.

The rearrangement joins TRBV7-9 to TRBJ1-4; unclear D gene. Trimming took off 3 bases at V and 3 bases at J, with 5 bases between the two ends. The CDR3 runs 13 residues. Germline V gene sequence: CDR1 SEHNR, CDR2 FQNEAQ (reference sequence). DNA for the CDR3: TGTGCCAGCAGCTTTCAGGCTAATGAAAAACTGTTTTTT. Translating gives CASSFQANEKLFF.

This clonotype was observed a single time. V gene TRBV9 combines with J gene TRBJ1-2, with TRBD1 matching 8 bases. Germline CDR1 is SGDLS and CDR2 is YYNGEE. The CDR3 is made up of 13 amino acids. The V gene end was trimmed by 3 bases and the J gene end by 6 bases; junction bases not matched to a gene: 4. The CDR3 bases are TGTGCCAGCAGCGCGGGACAGGCCCATGGCTACACCTTC. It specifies CASSAGQAHGYTF.

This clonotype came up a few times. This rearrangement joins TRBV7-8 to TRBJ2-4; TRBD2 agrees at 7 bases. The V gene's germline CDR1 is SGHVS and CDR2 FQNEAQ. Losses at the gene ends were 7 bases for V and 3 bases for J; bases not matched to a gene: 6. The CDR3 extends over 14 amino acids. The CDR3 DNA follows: TGTGCCAGCACCGAGGGAGGGAGCAAAAACATTCAGTACTTC. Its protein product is CASTEGGSKNIQYF.

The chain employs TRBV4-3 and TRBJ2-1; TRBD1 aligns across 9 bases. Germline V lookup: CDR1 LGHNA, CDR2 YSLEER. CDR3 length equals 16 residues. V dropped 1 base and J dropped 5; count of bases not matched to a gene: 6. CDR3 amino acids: CASSQGWDRVNNEQFF. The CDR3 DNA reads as TGCGCCAGCAGCCAAGGGTGGGACAGGGTAAACAATGAGCAGTTCTTC.

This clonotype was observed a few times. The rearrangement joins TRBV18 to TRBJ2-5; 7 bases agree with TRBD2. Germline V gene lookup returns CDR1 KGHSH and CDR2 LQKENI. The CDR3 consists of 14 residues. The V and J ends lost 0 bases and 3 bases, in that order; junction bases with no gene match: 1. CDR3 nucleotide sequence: TGTGCCAGCTCACCACCGGCGGGGGAAGAGACCCAGTACTTC. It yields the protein CASSPPAGEETQYF.